This TCR beta chain is drawn from a study of T cells in Graves' hyperthyroidism and ophthalmopathy. The table lists this clonotype with many counts. Its antigen is not known. Any patient presenting with uncontrolled infection, other autoimmune disease, pregnancy or lactation was left out. Thyroid ultrasound and orbital computed tomography, with clinical symptoms and serum thyroxine and TRAb, informed diagnoses. Between the trimmed V and J ends, which lost 3 bases and 1 base, there was a span of 13 bases. This CDR3 contains 15 residues. Germline V gene lookup returns CDR1 SGHAT and CDR2 FQNNGV. Amplified regions were TCR beta CDR3 sequences from RNA transcripts. The TCR CDR3 first-round RT-PCR relied on the HTBI primer set. TCRdb recomputed calls from the multiplex PCR reads with MiXCR, one row per CDR3 protein. The sample contains about 300,000 distinct CDR3 sequences, roughly a fifth of which appear only once.

Study outcomes and limitations: Ophthalmopathy and stable hyperthyroidism were separated by a 13 V-J model. The model anticipated ophthalmopathy a median approximately 6.7 months pre-onset.

Sequencing was done on a sample of blood. This clonotype was obtained from a man over 45 with Graves' ophthalmopathy. The chain employs TRBV11-2 and TRBJ2-7; TRBD2 might be the D (6 bases). The CDR3 protein is CASSFFGGGSYEQYF. The CDR3 nucleotides are TGTGCCAGCAGCTTCTTCGGTGGAGGGTCCTACGAGCAGTACTTC.